The 9 T cell receptor beta chains presented below share a single source sample, sequenced in a study of blood T cells in healthy people across ages. Primed by a sample-barcoded 5' primer and a J-beta primer mix, a second PCR proceeded for 7 to 11 cycles. One entry per CDR3 protein, called by TCRdb with MiXCR from the 5' RACE reads. Of about 1,400,000 distinct CDR3 sequences in the sample, 45% to 70% were seen once. The sequenced sample was blood. The receptors were gathered from a young man in good health.

Regarding this clonotype: The junction shows a germline mismatch at one end, possibly a read error. The genes are TRBV10-3 and TRBJ2-7; 7 bases align to TRBD1. The CDR3 is made up of 14 amino acids. Looked up from germline, CDR1 is ENHRY and CDR2 is SYGVKD. The CDR3 region is CAIKTDRVGYEQYF. In DNA, the CDR3 is TGCGCCATCAAAACCGACAGGGTAGGGTACGAGCAGTACTTC.

The V and J genes are TRBV7-9 and TRBJ2-1, with D hard to call. Looked up from germline, CDR1 is SEHNR and CDR2 is FQNEAQ (reference sequence). V lost 11 bases and J lost 9, with 17 bases in between. The CDR3 is 12 residues long. The CDR3 protein is CAVQGDGPEQFF. For the CDR3, the DNA is TGTGCCGTCCAAGGAGATGGTCCTGAGCAGTTCTTC.

The chain is built from TRBV9 and TRBJ1-2; possible D gene TRBD1, 6 bases. V shed 4 bases and J shed 6 bases, with 22 bases lying between them. Germline V gene sequence: CDR1 SGDLS, CDR2 YYNGEE. The CDR3 contains 16 residues. The CDR3 region is CASSLGGGSKAHGYTF. In DNA form, the CDR3 reads TGTGCCAGCAGCCTAGGGGGGGGGTCCAAGGCCCATGGCTACACCTTC.

The chain combines TRBV24-1 with TRBJ2-3, with 7 bases that match TRBD2. The junction had 4 bases not matched to a gene; V was cut back by 0 bases and J by 2 bases. Germline V gene sequence: CDR1 KGHDR, CDR2 SFDVKD. This CDR3 is built from 16 residues. The CDR3 here is CATSDLGSGFTDTQYF. CDR3 DNA sequence: TGTGCCACCAGTGATTTGGGTAGCGGGTTCACAGATACGCAGTATTTT.

At least ten counts were recorded for this clonotype. The rearrangement joins TRBV20-1 to TRBJ2-7; D assignment may be TRBD1 or TRBD2 (6 bases each). V was clipped by 8 bases and J by 4 bases, with 21 bases between them. Germline-derived CDR1 and CDR2 are DFQATT and SNEGSKA (reference sequence). The length of the CDR3 is 14 residues. The CDR3 coding sequence is TGCAGTCATAGGGGGGCGCGGACACCTTACGAGCAGTACTTC. This encodes CSHRGARTPYEQYF.

There are a few counts of this clonotype. J is TRBJ2-4 and V is TRBV28; no firm D call. The CDR3 has 13 residues. The germline V gene encodes CDR1 MDHEN and CDR2 SYDVKM. Trimming shortened V by 8 bases and J by 8 bases, and 16 bases separated the two germline ends. The CDR3 reads CASRQRSWDIQYF. CDR3 nucleotide sequence: TGTGCCAGCCGCCAGCGAAGTTGGGACATTCAGTACTTC.

The chain links TRBV12-5 to TRBJ2-7; D not certain. Germline V gene lookup returns CDR1 LGHNT and CDR2 FRNRAP. CDR3 length: 13 residues. V was pared by 6 bases and J by 0 bases, with 9 bases between. CDR3 in DNA: TGTGCTAGTGGCGAACAGAGCTCCTACGAGCAGTACTTC. The encoded protein is CASGEQSSYEQYF.

The CDR3 region is CASSPRDGEDYGYTF. CDR3 sequence (DNA): TGTGCCAGCTCACCTCGGGACGGAGAGGACTATGGCTACACCTTC. V usage is TRBV18 and J usage is TRBJ1-2, with D possibly being TRBD1 (5 bases). The germline V gene encodes CDR1 KGHSH and CDR2 LQKENI. Between the trimmed V and J ends, which lost 3 bases and 3 bases, there was a span of 14 bases. The CDR3 totals 15 residues. The full variable domain, its missing parts supplied by reference TRBV18 and TRBJ1-2, is NAGVMQNPRHLVRRRGQEARLRCSPMKGHSHVYWYRQLPEEGLKFMVYLQKENIIDESGMPKERFSAEFPKEGPSILRIQQVVRGDSAAYFCASSPRDGEDYGYTFGSGTRLTVV.

This clonotype came up a few times. The chain employs TRBV29-1 and TRBJ2-7, with D possibly TRBD2 on 7 matching bases. CDR1 is SQVTM, CDR2 ANQGSEA, per germline. The V end was cut by 4 bases, the J end by 2 bases, with 15 bases between. The CDR3 consists of 14 residues. CDR3 sequence: CSVAIMRGPYEQYF. CDR3 nucleotide sequence: TGCAGCGTTGCTATCATGCGGGGGCCCTACGAGCAGTACTTC.